Each of the 22 T cell receptor beta chains below was sequenced from the same sample in a study of tumor-infiltrating lymphocytes in primary liver carcinoma. The template, around 540 ng total RNA, yielded TCR beta cDNA made with a constant-region primer. Amplification in three nested multiplex PCR rounds with slightly modified ARM-PCR gave rise to TCR beta libraries. In the first two PCR rounds, TRBV1-TRBV30 forward primers were paired with a C-beta reverse primer, and each round lasted about 9 cycles. TCRdb reanalysed the multiplex PCR reads using MiXCR and keeps one entry per CDR3 protein. The sample holds under 45,000 distinct CDR3 sequences, roughly 70% seen once. Unsorted bulk tissue (about 20-32 mg) underwent RNA and DNA co-extraction. The sequenced sample was liver tumor tissue from sampling region 4. The subset: tumor region T4, right-lateral pole. These receptors were collected from a man in his forties with primary liver carcinoma and hepatitis B virus infection.

This clonotype showed up just a few times. Without the conserved terminal phenylalanine or tryptophan, this CDR3 likely stems from a read error. The chain joins TRBV28 to TRBJ2-2, with 8 bases fitting TRBD2. From germline, CDR1 is MDHEN and CDR2 SYDVKM. The CDR3 has 17 amino acids. The V segment lost 4 bases and the J segment 2 bases; nucleotides outside the gene matches: 9. The CDR3 loop is CASSSGLAGGNTGELFY. Here the CDR3 DNA reads TGTGCCAGCAGTTCCGGACTGGCGGGAGGTAACACCGGGGAGCTGTTTTAT.

Remarks on this clonotype: The missing conserved phenylalanine or tryptophan at the end of this CDR3 makes a read error likely. The chain has TRBV4-3 and TRBJ1-4, with 10 positions matching TRBD1. The CDR3 is 14 residues long. The germline CDR1 and CDR2 sequences are LGHNA and YSLEER. As DNA, the CDR3 is TGCACTAGCAGCCGCGGACAGGGGGGAGAAAAACTGTTTATT. Translation: CTSSRGQGGEKLFI.

The V gene is TRBV6-5, the J gene TRBJ1-6; D not certain. The CDR3 has 14 amino acids. Trimming left V 3 bases short and J 18 bases short, with 21 bases between. Germline assignment: CDR1 MNHEY and CDR2 SVGAGI. The CDR3 sequence is CASSYTVYNSLPHF. CDR3 bases: TGTGCCAGCAGTTATACGGTCTATAATTCACTCCCCCACTTT.

This clonotype was counted between two and nine times. The genes are TRBV2 and TRBJ2-3; 8 positions agree with TRBD2. V gave up 2 bases and J gave up 1 base; unmatched junction bases: 5. CDR3 length: 16 residues. CDR1 is SNHLY, CDR2 FYNNEI, per germline. CDR3 amino acids: CASSERAGGRTDTQYF. In nucleotides, the CDR3 is TGTGCCAGCAGTGAAAGGGCGGGAGGTCGCACAGATACGCAGTATTTT.

With respect to this clonotype: A much larger clone lies one base from this, so it may be a read error. The rearrangement joins TRBV9 to TRBJ1-1, with D unresolved. The CDR3 totals 14 residues. V dropped 4 bases and J dropped 3 bases, with 13 bases sitting between them. CDR1 and CDR2 from the germline V gene are SGDLS and YYNGEE. The CDR3 sequence: CASSLSTLDTEAFF. In DNA, the CDR3 is TGTGCCAGCAGCCTGTCCACCTTGGACACTGAAGCTTTCTTT.

Points on this clonotype: As the CDR3 is not closed by the conserved phenylalanine or tryptophan, this likely results from a read error. The V and J genes are TRBV12-3 or TRBV12-4 and TRBJ1-5; possible D gene TRBD1, 5 bases. The CDR3 covers 15 residues. The CDR3 DNA reads TGTGCCAGCATGCGGGGCACCGCAATAAATCGGCCCCAGCATTCT. Protein sequence: CASMRGTAINRPQHS.

With regard to this clonotype: No conserved phenylalanine or tryptophan ends this CDR3, so it is likely a read error. V and J are TRBV12-3 or TRBV12-4 and TRBJ1-1, with D possibly being TRBD1 (6 bases). This CDR3 has 14 amino acids. CDR3: CTSSSADRNTDAFL. The CDR3 coding sequence is TGTACCAGCAGTTCGGCAGACAGGAACACTGATGCTTTCCTT.

This clonotype occurred many times. CDR3 residues: CSARGLAGADGELFF. CDR3 coding DNA: TGCAGTGCTAGAGGACTAGCGGGAGCGGACGGGGAGCTGTTTTTT. This sequence joins TRBV20-1 and TRBJ2-2; 12 nucleotides line up with TRBD2. The germline V gene has CDR1 DFQATT and CDR2 SNEGSKA (reference sequence). The V segment lost 1 base and the J segment 7 bases; nucleotides outside the gene matches: 4. This CDR3 is 15 amino acids long.

This clonotype was seen ten or more times. This sequence joins TRBV29-1 and TRBJ1-1, with 8 bases that match TRBD1. The germline gives CDR1 SQVTM, CDR2 ANQGSEA. J gave up 6 bases and V 6 bases, and 6 bases lay outside the gene matches. The CDR3 is made up of 12 amino acids. The CDR3 reads CSVRQGTPEAFF. Written as DNA, the CDR3 is TGCAGCGTGAGACAGGGGACCCCTGAAGCTTTCTTT.

A word on this clonotype: A read error may produce the germline difference seen at one junction end. This chain connects TRBV11-2 to TRBJ2-7; TRBD1 might be the D (5 bases). The CDR3 spans 14 residues. Germline loops: CDR1 SGHAT, CDR2 FQNNGV. Here the CDR3 DNA reads TGTGCCGACAGCTCTAACAGGAACTCCTACGGGCAGTACTTC. It translates to CADSSNRNSYGQYF.

The chain is built from TRBV10-3 and TRBJ2-1; 14 positions agree with TRBD2. The CDR3 is 15 amino acids. Unmatched junction bases numbered 9, after V lost 7 bases and J lost 10 bases. CDR1 is ENHRY and CDR2 is SYGVKD in the germline V gene. CDR3 in amino acids: CAITATSGGAGEQFF. The CDR3 nucleotides are TGTGCCATCACTGCGACTAGCGGGGGGGCAGGGGAGCAGTTCTTC.

A note on this clonotype: The junction shows a germline mismatch at one end, possibly a read error. V and J are TRBV6-6 and TRBJ1-1, with 7 positions matching TRBD1. CDR3 length: 13 amino acids. CDR1 and CDR2 from the germline V gene are MNHNY and SVGAGI (reference sequence). CDR3 bases: TGTGCCAGCAGCCCAGGGGGGGCTACTGTAGCTTTCTTT. This sequence encodes CASSPGGATVAFF.

About this clonotype itself: An end of the junction differs from the germline gene, which may be a read error. This rearrangement joins TRBV11-2 to TRBJ1-4; no firm D call. Germline V gene sequence: CDR1 SGHAT, CDR2 FQNNGV. The CDR3 has 14 residues. CDR3 bases: TGTGCCAGCAACTTTAGGGCGGCGAGTGAAGAACTGCTTTTT. Translated: CASNFRAASEELLF.

About this clonotype itself: A junction end diverges from the germline sequence, so it may reflect a read error. The chain has TRBV12-3 or TRBV12-4 and TRBJ2-2; possibly TRBD2 for D (5 bases). This CDR3 comprises 16 residues. The CDR3 sequence is CSSSFGVGAATWELFF. The CDR3 DNA is TGTTCCAGCAGTTTCGGGGTGGGAGCGGCCACCTGGGAGCTGTTTTTT.

This clonotype was detected only once. One end of the junction fails to match germline, which may point to a read error. The chain couples TRBV4-2 to TRBJ2-5; D tentatively fits TRBD1 or TRBD2 (5 bases each). The CDR3 extends over 15 amino acids. Germline V gives CDR1 LGHNA, CDR2 YNFKEQ. The CDR3 protein is CTSSQELGGSETQYF. The DNA for the CDR3 is TGTACCAGCAGCCAAGAACTTGGGGGATCGGAGACCCAATACTTC.

As to this clonotype: It is likely a read error, because the conserved phenylalanine at the end of the CDR3 is missing. The chain recombines TRBV4-2 with TRBJ2-2; D ambiguous. Germline CDR1 is LGHNA and CDR2 is YNFKEQ. The germline V and J ends were trimmed by 0 bases and 8 bases, with 10 bases remaining between them. The CDR3 is 14 amino acids. The CDR3 region is CASSQDQVGGELFL. The DNA for the CDR3 is TGTGCCAGCAGCCAAGATCAGGTAGGGGGGGAGCTGTTTCTT.

This chain uses TRBV11-2 with TRBJ2-2; D remains ambiguous. V was shortened by 7 bases and J by 0 bases, with 15 bases between the two germline ends. The CDR3 contains 16 residues. Per germline, CDR1 SGHAT and CDR2 FQNNGV. CDR3 in amino acids: CASNSSSGANTGELFF. CDR3 nucleotides: TGTGCCAGCAACTCTTCTAGTGGCGCGAACACCGGGGAGCTGTTTTTT.

About this clonotype itself: Lacking the conserved final phenylalanine or tryptophan, this CDR3 likely reflects a read error. The chain combines TRBV11-1 with TRBJ2-4, with 9 bases identical to TRBD2. The CDR3 covers 17 residues. The V gene's germline CDR1 is SGHAT and CDR2 FQDESV (reference sequence). The CDR3 loop reads CAISFSGTSRTKNIQYL. CDR3 DNA sequence: TGTGCCATCAGCTTCTCCGGGACTAGCAGGACCAAAAACATTCAGTACTTA.

As to this clonotype: At one end, the junction sequence differs from germline, possibly due to a read error. The chain links TRBV5-1 to TRBJ2-1; the match to TRBD2 covers 11 bases. The V gene's germline CDR1 is SGHRS and CDR2 YFSETQ. The CDR3 extends over 14 amino acids. For the CDR3, the DNA is TGCGCCAACTCTCTTCTAGCGGGAGGTTATGAGCAGCTCTTC. It encodes CANSLLAGGYEQLF.

As to this clonotype: The germline gene is not matched at one end of the junction; a read error may be the cause. The rearrangement joins TRBV29-1 to TRBJ2-7; possibly TRBD1 or TRBD2 for D (5 bases each). The CDR3 contains 16 residues. CDR1 is SQVTM and CDR2 is ANQGSEA in the germline V gene. The CDR3 DNA sequence: TGCAGCGCCATGACACCTGGGACCGGCACTACCTACGAGCAATACTTC. Translating gives CSAMTPGTGTTYEQYF.

The rearrangement uses TRBV5-1 and TRBJ1-1; a possible D gene is TRBD1 (6 bases). Germline V gives CDR1 SGHRS, CDR2 YFSETQ. Trimming left V 6 bases short and J 7 bases short, with 16 bases between. The CDR3 sequence is 13 residues long. The CDR3 DNA reads TGCGCCAGCACCAAGGGACAAGGAGATGAAGCTTTCTTT. Its protein product is CASTKGQGDEAFF.

The chain couples TRBV12-3 or TRBV12-4 to TRBJ2-3, with 10 bases that match TRBD2. The junction had 9 bases not matched to a gene; V was cut back by 3 bases and J by 6 bases. The CDR3 is 16 amino acids. CDR3 protein: CASSLDSSGSRDTQYF. The DNA for the CDR3 is TGTGCCAGCAGTTTGGATTCTAGCGGGAGTAGGGATACGCAGTATTTT.